Listed below are T cell receptor beta chains from one sample, sequenced in a study of cytomegalovirus exposure and HLA in healthy donors. Profiled with immunoSEQ multiplex PCR; TCRdb holds only in-frame clones, not every one. The profile shows some 160,000 clones, 75% to 90% of them singletons. Sample: PBMCs. All receptors come from a male donor in good health and CMV-seropositive. Both conserved end residues are part of each CDR3. The D gene is left open where the match is weak. Only part of the rows carry a size: once, few, many, or a class if the clone is expanded.

cdr3_aa	cdr3_nt	d_call	v_call	cdr3_length	j_call	clone_size
CASSFVYNEQFF	TGTGCCAGCAGTTTCGTCTACAATGAGCAGTTCTTC	.	TRBV6-5	12	TRBJ2-1	once
CASSPSGPDTQYF	TGTGCCAGCAGCCCTAGCGGGCCAGATACGCAGTATTTT	TRBD2	TRBV7-2	13	TRBJ2-3	once
CASSPTPYGYTF	TGTGCCAGCAGCCCGACTCCCTATGGCTACACCTTC	.	TRBV7-2	12	TRBJ1-2	.
CAIRTSTSYNEQFF	TGTGCCATCAGGACAAGTACTTCCTACAATGAGCAGTTCTTC	.	TRBV10-3	14	TRBJ2-1	once
CASSLYLLAGAANTGELFF	TGTGCCAGCAGCTTGTATCTACTAGCGGGAGCAGCGAACACCGGGGAGCTGTTTTTT	TRBD2	TRBV11-2	19	TRBJ2-2	.
CASSFSDQPQHF	TGTGCCAGCAGCTTCTCCGATCAGCCCCAGCATTTT	.	TRBV7-2	12	TRBJ1-5	.
CSAKREYEQYF	TGCAGTGCTAAACGAGAATACGAGCAGTACTTC	.	TRBV20-1	11	TRBJ2-7	.
CANSGRADSPLHF	TGTGCCAACTCCGGGAGGGCAGATTCACCCCTCCACTTT	.	TRBV2	13	TRBJ1-6	few
CASSGTGISPYEQYF	TGTGCCAGCTCCGGGACAGGGATAAGTCCCTACGAGCAGTACTTC	TRBD1	TRBV6-5	15	TRBJ2-7	few
CASSPGEDTQYF	TGTGCCAGCAGCCCGGGGGAGGATACGCAGTATTTT	.	TRBV4-2	12	TRBJ2-3	.
CASRSGGGSETQYF	TGTGCCAGCAGGTCGGGGGGCGGGTCAGAGACCCAGTACTTC	.	TRBV5-4	14	TRBJ2-5	.
CSSSFGGLSSAQHF	TGTTCCAGCAGCTTCGGGGGATTATCATCTGCCCAGCATTTT	.	TRBV7-9	14	TRBJ1-5	.
CSDYPQIAGLNTGELFF	TGCAGTGATTATCCCCAAATAGCGGGATTGAACACCGGGGAGCTGTTTTTT	TRBD2	TRBV29-1	17	TRBJ2-2	.
CASSGRDLNEQFF	TGTGCCAGCAGCGGCCGGGATCTCAATGAGCAGTTCTTC	.	TRBV9	13	TRBJ2-1	once
CASSYGSLTYEQYF	TGTGCCAGCAGTTACGGGAGCTTAACCTACGAGCAGTACTTC	.	TRBV6-6	14	TRBJ2-7	.
CASTLGQGVLEQYF	TGTGCCAGCACCTTAGGACAGGGGGTTCTCGAGCAGTACTTC	TRBD1	TRBV5-6	14	TRBJ2-7	.
CASSPVGSGRGNTQYF	TGTGCCAGCAGCCCAGTAGGTAGCGGGAGGGGAAATACGCAGTATTTT	TRBD2	TRBV4-2	16	TRBJ2-3	.
CARGTGGFGYGYTF	TGTGCCCGCGGGACAGGGGGTTTTGGCTATGGCTACACCTTC	TRBD1	TRBV30	14	TRBJ1-2	.
CASSHRDYGYTF	TGCGCCAGCAGCCACAGGGATTATGGCTACACCTTC	.	TRBV5-1	12	TRBJ1-2	.
CASSSHRAPPMGYTF	TGTGCCAGCAGTTCCCACAGGGCCCCGCCAATGGGCTACACCTTC	.	TRBV6-5	15	TRBJ1-2	few
CAWERGLVNTGELFF	TGTGCCTGGGAGAGGGGACTAGTTAATACCGGGGAGCTGTTTTTT	TRBD2	TRBV30	15	TRBJ2-2	once
CATSHGQAVPPFNEKLFF	TGTGCCACCAGCCACGGACAGGCCGTCCCTCCTTTTAATGAAAAACTGTTTTTT	TRBD1	TRBV15	18	TRBJ1-4	few
CASSREGTPHF	TGTGCCAGTAGTAGGGAGGGGACTCCCCACTTC	TRBD2	TRBV19	11	TRBJ2-7	.
CASSPLAARSYNEQFF	TGTGCCAGCTCACCTTTAGCGGCTCGCTCCTACAATGAGCAGTTCTTC	.	TRBV18	16	TRBJ2-1	.
CASRGGVSKNIQYF	TGTGCCAGCCGAGGAGGGGTGTCCAAAAACATTCAGTACTTC	.	TRBV27	14	TRBJ2-4	.
CASSAGKAKGPSTYNEQFF	TGTGCCAGCAGCGCGGGGAAGGCCAAAGGGCCCTCCACCTACAATGAGCAGTTCTTC	.	TRBV14	19	TRBJ2-1	few
CASSSQGSQPQHF	TGTGCCAGCAGCTCACAGGGGAGTCAGCCCCAGCATTTT	TRBD1	TRBV7-9	13	TRBJ1-5	.
CAWSVQLNTGELFF	TGTGCCTGGAGTGTACAACTAAACACCGGGGAGCTGTTTTTT	.	TRBV30	14	TRBJ2-2	.
CASSVDRAEKLFF	TGCGCCAGCAGCGTGGACAGGGCTGAAAAACTGTTTTTT	TRBD1	TRBV5-1	13	TRBJ1-4	.
CASSYYGGAPGNTIYF	TGTGCCAGCAGTTATTATGGCGGGGCCCCTGGAAACACCATATATTTT	.	TRBV6-5	16	TRBJ1-3	.
CASSALRGSGYEQYF	TGTGCCAGCAGCGCTCTGCGTGGCAGCGGCTACGAGCAGTACTTC	.	TRBV5-4	15	TRBJ2-7	.
CAGQGAGEQYF	TGTGCCGGACAGGGGGCGGGAGAGCAGTACTTC	TRBD1	TRBV7-9	11	TRBJ2-5	.
CASRDRAATEAFF	TGTGCCAGCAGGGACAGAGCCGCAACTGAAGCTTTCTTT	.	TRBV6-5	13	TRBJ1-1	.
CASSARTGSNEKLFF	TGCGCCAGCAGCGCGCGGACAGGGTCTAATGAAAAACTGTTTTTT	TRBD1	TRBV5-1	15	TRBJ1-4	.
CASSQGQGTNQPQHF	TGTGCCAGCAGCCAGGGACAGGGGACAAATCAGCCCCAGCATTTT	TRBD1	TRBV4-2	15	TRBJ1-5	.
CASSLAGTGTRNTGELFF	TGCGCCAGCAGCTTGGCCGGGACCGGGACTAGAAACACCGGGGAGCTGTTTTTT	TRBD2	TRBV5-1	18	TRBJ2-2	.
CASSLDSGGNEQFF	TGTGCCAGCAGCTTAGATTCGGGAGGGAATGAGCAGTTCTTC	TRBD2	TRBV11-3	14	TRBJ2-1	.
CASSPLDRALRAQHF	TGTGCCAGCAGTCCGCTCGACAGGGCTCTACGGGCCCAGCATTTT	TRBD1	TRBV6-5	15	TRBJ1-5	.
CASRLVEGGGRRTGELFF	TGTGCAAGTCGCTTAGTCGAGGGGGGCGGGAGGAGGACCGGGGAGCTGTTTTTT	.	TRBV12-2	18	TRBJ2-2	.
CASRTDRVGPPLHF	TGTGCCAGCAGAACGGACAGGGTAGGGCCACCCCTCCACTTT	TRBD1	TRBV7-9	14	TRBJ1-6	.
CASREGRNTGELFF	TGCGCCAGCAGGGAGGGCCGGAACACCGGGGAGCTGTTTTTT	.	TRBV5-1	14	TRBJ2-2	.
CASSFSGGTDTQYF	TGTGCCAGCAGCTTCTCAGGGGGCACAGATACGCAGTATTTT	.	TRBV5-4	14	TRBJ2-3	.
CASSQDAGGLWTEAFF	TGTGCCAGCAGCCAAGACGCAGGGGGCCTGTGGACTGAAGCTTTCTTT	TRBD1	TRBV14	16	TRBJ1-1	.
CASSPREVSTGNEQFF	TGTGCCAGCTCACCCCGGGAGGTGAGTACGGGTAATGAGCAGTTCTTC	TRBD2	TRBV18	16	TRBJ2-1	.
CAISGLGNTEAFF	TGTGCCATCAGTGGACTAGGGAACACTGAAGCTTTCTTT	.	TRBV10-3	13	TRBJ1-1	few
CASLAQANTEAFF	TGTGCCAGCTTGGCTCAGGCGAACACTGAAGCTTTCTTT	.	TRBV6-1	13	TRBJ1-1	.